This T cell receptor (beta chain) was identified during a study of CD8 T cells in ankylosing spondylitis (dated by TCRdb to the late 2010s). Describing the broader study: The study set out to find disease-linked TCR variants by profiling T cell receptor beta repertoires in ankylosing spondylitis patients and healthy donors. The full study cohort was made up of about two dozen ankylosing spondylitis patients and 95 to 130 healthy donors. Peripheral blood samples were taken, and synovial fluid was additionally collected from ankylosing spondylitis patients.

Overall study outcomes, separate from this receptor: In peripheral blood, the disease-linked clones were found at relatively low frequencies and had a CD8+ phenotype. Blood from ankylosing spondylitis patients appeared to be characterized by a TCR beta motif composed of about eight highly homologous amino acid variants. According to the report, matched synovial fluid samples from ankylosing spondylitis patients were significantly enriched for the disease-linked clones. Some motif variants had previously been reported in the synovial fluid and blood of reactive arthritis patients, which suggests shared mechanisms of disease initiation.

Including cysteine and phenylalanine, the CDR3 has 15 amino acids. Of all the DNA, just the CDR3 is kept, 45 bases in frame from base 1. The trim is 4 bases for V and 4 bases for J, with a gap of 12 bases between the germline ends. For CDR1 and CDR2, the germline V gene lists SGDLS and YYNGEE. At least ten counts were recorded for this clonotype. This clone's antigen is unknown. No base qualities exist here, and no much larger clone lies one base off it. Sequencer: Illumina HiSeq 2500. Quantitative 5'-RACE with molecular barcodes was used to prepare TCR beta libraries. Per the original workflow: A new computational method, built on a probabilistic model of VDJ rearrangement, was used to identify disease-linked TCR variants. TCRdb handled the public reads itself, with Q25 trimming in fastp and clone calling in MiXCR, and kept productive beta chains. Entries that share a CDR3 protein sequence are merged under the most common genes and DNA. For this entry, the V and J calls and clone size follow TCRdb and not the study's own pipeline. In this sample the table shows some 130,000 distinct CDR3 sequences, around 7.9% of which occur a single time. The ten largest account for 9.5% to 15% of the sample.

The chain is assembled from TRBV9 and TRBJ1-6; the D segment could be TRBD1, given 6 matching bases. Sequenced material: blood, either unsorted or a sorted T cell fraction (not recorded which). This sequence was found in a female donor with ankylosing spondylitis or in good health (not recorded which). The base sequence is TGTGCCAGCAGCCCGGACAGTGGATATAATTCACCCCTCCACTTT. This yields the protein CASSPDSGYNSPLHF.